These 8 T cell receptor beta chains came from one sample sequenced in a study of shared clonotypes between healthy human individuals. Terminally differentiated effector memory CD45RA+ cells were left out of the naive CD8 fraction, which was CD45RO-negative and positively selected for CCR7. Repertoires were generated with immunoSEQ multiplex PCR, while TCRdb's copy carries only in-frame clones and drops some. Found here are about 2.1 million clones, under 95% of them singletons; the top ten hold over 1.5%. Sequencing was done on a sample of naive CD8+ T cells from PBMCs. The origin of the receptors is a young man in good health. Some clones in this sample may be carry-over from other donors' samples.

This chain uses TRBV30 with TRBJ2-7, with 8 bases identical to TRBD1. Losses at the gene ends were 0 bases for V and 2 bases for J; bases not matched to a gene: 6. Germline CDR1 reads GTSNPN; CDR2 reads SVGIG (reference sequence). The CDR3 is made up of 15 amino acids. CDR3: CAWSVPGTGTYEQYF. CDR3 nucleotides: TGTGCCTGGAGTGTACCAGGGACAGGCACCTACGAGCAGTACTTC.

The chain uses TRBV30 and TRBJ2-4, with D unclear. The germline CDR1 and CDR2 sequences are GTSNPN and SVGIG (reference sequence). V was cut by 4 bases and J by 6 bases, with 7 bases left in between. The CDR3 is 11 amino acids. The CDR3 protein is CAWIGGNIQYF. The CDR3 nucleotides are TGTGCCTGGATCGGCGGAAACATTCAGTACTTC.

In the case of this clone: The sample holds other DNA sequences that translate to the same CDR3. The chain recombines TRBV5-6 with TRBJ2-3; D not resolved. This CDR3 is 12 amino acids long. Germline V CDR1 and CDR2: SGHDT, YYEEEE. V lost 4 bases, J lost 3 bases, and 6 bases lay in between. This chain's CDR3 is CASSLDTDTQYF. For the CDR3, the DNA is TGTGCCAGCAGCCTGGATACAGATACGCAGTATTTT.

This chain uses TRBV7-9 with TRBJ2-1; TRBD2 aligns across 12 bases. There are 15 residues in the CDR3. CDR1 and CDR2 from the germline V gene are SEHNR and FQNEAQ (reference sequence). With 5 bases clipped from V and 4 bases from J, the junction kept 3 bases outside the gene matches. The CDR3 coding sequence is TGTGCCAGCAGCGCTAGCGGGAGGGATTACAATGAGCAGTTCTTC. Protein sequence: CASSASGRDYNEQFF.

The chain uses TRBV29-1 and TRBJ2-1; a possible D gene is TRBD2 (7 bases). V was clipped by 7 bases and J by 7 bases, with 20 bases between them. The CDR3 runs to 14 residues. The V gene's germline CDR1 is SQVTM and CDR2 ANQGSEA. In nucleotides, the CDR3 is TGCAGCGCCTGGGGGGCGGGAGTGAGGAATGAGCAGTTCTTC. Translating gives CSAWGAGVRNEQFF.

V is TRBV28 and J is TRBJ2-2, with D perhaps TRBD1 (5 bases). Germline V CDR1 and CDR2: MDHEN, SYDVKM. The V end lost 7 bases, the J end lost 0 bases, and 21 bases lay between the germline ends. The CDR3 runs to 18 residues. The chain's CDR3 is CASTAGLGRLSNTGELFF. The CDR3 nucleotides read TGTGCCAGCACCGCAGGTCTGGGGCGGTTGTCGAACACCGGGGAGCTGTTTTTT.

Details on this clone: Other DNA sequences within the sample encode an identical CDR3. The rearrangement uses TRBV7-9 and TRBJ1-1; D may be TRBD1 (5 bases). Trimming cost V 6 bases and J 5 bases, with 10 bases left between them. Germline V gives CDR1 SEHNR, CDR2 FQNEAQ (reference sequence). This CDR3 spans 12 amino acids. CDR3 in amino acids: CASSSGGTEAFF. DNA for the CDR3: TGTGCCAGCAGTTCGGGGGGAACTGAAGCTTTCTTT.

This sequence joins TRBV4-3 and TRBJ2-1, with D possibly matching TRBD2 (5 bases). Trimming took off 2 bases at V and 1 base at J, with 18 bases between the two ends. The CDR3 runs 18 residues. Germline V CDR1 and CDR2: LGHNA, YSLEER. The CDR3 is CASSQPTAPGKSYNEQFF. CDR3 in DNA: TGCGCCAGCAGCCAACCAACAGCCCCGGGGAAATCCTACAATGAGCAGTTCTTC.